These 10 T cell receptor beta chains came from one sample sequenced in a study of regulatory T cells in long-lasting Graves disease. CDR3 regions were amplified by Arm-PCR using iRepertoire HTBI primers to build TCR beta libraries. One entry per CDR3 protein, called by TCRdb with MiXCR from the multiplex PCR reads. The sample consists of over 350,000 distinct CDR3 sequences, over 14% of them appearing once. The time point was: newly diagnosed GD, antithyroid drugs for less than 3 months. PBMCs provided the RNA from which the TCR library was made. This sample was shared with a second study, whose subject was T cells in Graves' hyperthyroidism and ophthalmopathy.

Sample: peripheral blood mononuclear cells (PBMCs), taken at new diagnosis, from a patient treated with antithyroid drugs. These receptors originate from a middle-aged woman with Graves disease.

Remarks on this clonotype: This is likely a read error, given that the CDR3 carries no conserved phenylalanine or tryptophan at its end. V usage is TRBV7-2 and J usage is TRBJ2-3; D is ambiguous. CDR3 length equals 13 residues. Germline V gene lookup returns CDR1 SGHTA and CDR2 FQGNSA. Trimming stripped 1 base from V and 2 bases from J, with 4 bases between. CDR3 region: CASSLGDTDTQYY. The DNA of the CDR3 is TGTGCCAGCAGCTTAGGGGACACAGATACGCAGTATTAT.

The chain joins TRBV27 to TRBJ2-5, with D hard to call. V lost 2 bases and J lost 1, with 11 bases in between. Germline-derived CDR1 and CDR2 are MNHEY and SMNVEV (reference sequence). The CDR3 is 15 amino acids. The CDR3 region is CASSLPETIQETQYF. In DNA form, the CDR3 reads TGTGCCAGCAGTTTACCGGAGACCATCCAAGAGACCCAGTACTTC.

This clonotype was found many times. The rearrangement links TRBV28 to TRBJ2-7; unclear D gene. The CDR3 covers 15 residues. The germline V gene encodes CDR1 MDHEN and CDR2 SYDVKM. V lost 8 bases and J 1 base, leaving 18 bases between the germline ends. For the CDR3, the DNA is TGTGCCAGCCGAACAGCATCCGCCAGTTCCTACGAGCAGTACTTC. Its translation is CASRTASASSYEQYF. Looking up the rest from reference TRBV28 and TRBJ2-7 gives the full variable domain: DVKVTQSSRYLVKRTGEKVFLECVQDMDHENMFWYRQDPGLGLRLIYFSYDVKMKEKGDIPEGYSVSREKKERFSLILESASTNQTSMYLCASRTASASSYEQYFGPGTRLTVT.

This clonotype was seen repeatedly, ten times or more. The rearrangement joins TRBV7-8 to TRBJ1-6, with D possibly TRBD1 on 5 matching bases. Germline CDR1 SGHVS, CDR2 FQNEAQ. The V end lost 2 bases, the J end lost 7 bases, and 9 bases lay between the germline ends. This CDR3 is built from 14 residues. The CDR3 bases are TGTGCCAGCAGCTTACCAGGGCTGAATTCACCCCTCCACTTT. This translates into CASSLPGLNSPLHF.

This clonotype was recorded many times. The rearrangement links TRBV28 to TRBJ2-7; possibly TRBD1 for D (6 bases). This CDR3 has 16 residues. V dropped 5 bases and J dropped 5 bases, with 22 bases sitting between them. From germline, CDR1 is MDHEN and CDR2 SYDVKM. CDR3 sequence reads: CASSQHSQGSRNEQYF. As DNA, the CDR3 is TGTGCCAGCAGTCAACACTCACAGGGCTCACGGAACGAGCAGTACTTC.

This clonotype was recorded a few times. The chain joins TRBV28 to TRBJ1-4; 8 positions agree with TRBD1. This CDR3 has 14 residues. Trimming took 5 bases from V and 8 from J; bases not matched to a gene: 7. Germline V gene data show CDR1 as MDHEN and CDR2 as SYDVKM. CDR3 region: CASSRRTGREKLFF. DNA of the CDR3: TGTGCCAGCAGTCGCCGGACAGGGAGAGAAAAACTGTTTTTT.

Comments on this clonotype: This likely came from a read error, as a far larger clone is one base away. The V call is TRBV2, the J call TRBJ2-5, with 11 bases aligning to TRBD2. The closer fit of TRBJ2-1 to the DNA end suggests the J call may be wrong. Looked up from germline, CDR1 is SNHLY and CDR2 is FYNNEI. The CDR3 has 19 amino acids. CDR3 protein: CASSEVSGRGGYPYNEQFF. In DNA, the CDR3 is TGTGCCAGCAGTGAAGTTAGCGGGAGGGGGGGATACCCCTACAATGAGCAGTTCTTC.

This clonotype was observed many times. The genes are TRBV11-3 and TRBJ2-1; the match to TRBD2 covers 14 bases. Looked up from germline, CDR1 is SGHNT and CDR2 is YENEEA. The CDR3 has 16 residues. Trimming removed 3 bases from V and 4 bases from J; junction bases left unmatched: 2. CDR3 bases: TGTGCCAGCAGCTTCGGGACTAGCGGGGGATACAATGAGCAGTTCTTC. Translation: CASSFGTSGGYNEQFF. The full variable domain, rest sourced from reference TRBV11-3 and TRBJ2-1, is EAGVVQSPRYKIIEKKQPVAFWCNPISGHNTLYWYLQNLGQGPELLIRYENEEAVDDSQLPKDRFSAERLKGVDSTLKIQPAELGDSAVYLCASSFGTSGGYNEQFFGPGTRLTVL.

This clonotype has only one observation. A read error is possible here, since a much larger clone lies one base away. This sequence joins TRBV28 and TRBJ2-1; no definite D call. CDR1 MDHEN and CDR2 SYDVKM come from the germline V gene. The CDR3 runs 14 residues. Trimming cost V 5 bases and J 3 bases, with 11 bases left between them. In DNA form, the CDR3 reads TGTGCCAGCAGTATCACAAGAGACTACAATGAGCAGTTCTTC. It yields the protein CASSITRDYNEQFF.

This clonotype was detected many times. The V call is TRBV20-1, the J call TRBJ2-1; the D is unclear. Germline V gene data show CDR1 as DFQATT and CDR2 as SNEGSKA (reference sequence). The CDR3 has 13 residues. The V end lost 1 base, the J end lost 4 bases, and 8 bases lay between the germline ends. The CDR3 region is CSARGLSYNEQFF. CDR3 coding DNA: TGCAGTGCTAGAGGCCTGAGTTACAATGAGCAGTTCTTC.